This entry describes one TCR beta chain. Its specificity is unknown. The data are from a study of cytomegalovirus exposure and HLA in healthy donors. This PCR relied on a set of 60 Vbeta primers and 13 Jbeta primers. Some clones are missing from TCRdb's copy, which holds only in-frame ones; the method was immunoSEQ multiplex PCR. Seen here are more than 100,000 clones, around two thirds observed once, and the top ten hold more than 3%. Per germline, CDR1 GTSNPN and CDR2 SVGIG (reference sequence). The CDR3 extends over 18 amino acids. V trimming: 4 bases; J trimming: 5 bases; junction bases outside the gene matches: 22. Overall study findings and caveats: It was only CMV serostatus that was available as immune exposure information.

The sequenced material came from PBMCs. This TCR was recovered from a woman in her fifties or sixties in good health and CMV-seronegative. V and J are TRBV30 and TRBJ1-2; 7 bases fit TRBD1. CDR3 coding DNA: TGTGCCTGGATGGGCCGGGGATTTGGAGGACAGGCCGATTATGGCTACACCTTC. Amino acid sequence: CAWMGRGFGGQADYGYTF. Full variable domain (remainder filled in from reference TRBV30 and TRBJ1-2): SQTIHQWPATLVQPVGSPLSLECTVEGTSNPNLYWYRQAAGRGLQLLFYSVGIGQISSEVPQNLSASRPQDRQFILSSKKLLLSDSGFYLCAWMGRGFGGQADYGYTFGSGTRLTVV.